This T cell receptor beta chain was identified in a study of shared clonotypes between healthy human individuals. About the research overall: A donor's plate count was three for CD4 naive and three for CD4 memory; CD8 naive had two and CD8 memory one. Findings and caveats of the study: Clonotypes which were not shared had lower generation probabilities than clonotypes that all four donors shared. The sharing of 4.5% to 5% of naive CD4 clonotypes was seen across a few donors.

CD8 cells regarded as naive lacked CD45RO, were positively chosen for CCR7, and omitted terminally differentiated effector memory CD45RA+ cells. To note about this clone: Its target is unknown.

Some clones are missing from TCRdb's copy, which holds only in-frame ones; the method was immunoSEQ multiplex PCR. The data show around 2.1 million clones, just over 90% seen once. This CDR3 region has 16 residues. The V and J ends lost 5 bases and 0 bases, in that order; junction bases with no gene match: 7. Germline V lookup: CDR1 MDHEN, CDR2 SYDVKM. The source of this sequence is a man aged 18 to 29 in good health. Some clones in this sample may be carry-over from other donors' samples. This sequence joins TRBV28 and TRBJ2-4, with 7 nucleotides matching TRBD1. The sample was naive CD8+ T cells from PBMCs. The CDR3 DNA reads TGTGCCAGCAGTCTGCAGGGGGAACTAGCCAAAAACATTCAGTACTTC. Its protein is CASSLQGELAKNIQYF.